What follows are 30 T cell receptor beta chains derived from one specimen sequenced in a study of shared clonotypes between healthy human individuals. Clones were sequenced by immunoSEQ multiplex PCR, and TCRdb holds only the in-frame ones, with some missing. The sample has about 2.4 million clones, 90% to 95% seen once. The sequencing input was naive CD4+ T cells sorted from blood. Indicated subset: CD45RA+ positively selected. The receptors derive from a young man in good health.

The chain links TRBV6-5 to TRBJ2-1; D is unclear. V was cut by 6 bases and J by 7 bases, with 7 bases left in between. The CDR3 is 11 residues long. Germline CDR1 and CDR2: MNHEY and SVGAGI. CDR3 residues: CASSRENEQFF. The CDR3 DNA reads TGTGCCAGCAGCAGAGAAAATGAGCAGTTCTTC.

This clone was found once. V gene TRBV5-4 combines with J gene TRBJ2-4; TRBD2 agrees at 7 bases. V lost 1 base and J lost 0; bases outside the gene matches: 16. The length of the CDR3 is 20 residues. CDR1 is SGHNT, CDR2 YYREEE, per germline (reference sequence). The CDR3, as DNA: TGTGCCAGCAGCTTGAGAGGTGGGGACTACCAAGTTTTAGCCAAAAACATTCAGTACTTC. It specifies CASSLRGGDYQVLAKNIQYF.

The V call is TRBV28, the J call TRBJ1-5; no reliable D call. Germline CDR1 and CDR2: MDHEN and SYDVKM. The V gene lost 7 bases and the J gene lost 0 bases, with 10 bases spanning the gap. This CDR3 is built from 14 residues. The CDR3 bases are TGTGCCAGCACCCGTCTGGATAGCAATCAGCCCCAGCATTTT. It is translated as CASTRLDSNQPQHF. Based on the CDR3 plus reference TRBV28 and TRBJ1-5, the full variable domain is DVKVTQSSRYLVKRTGEKVFLECVQDMDHENMFWYRQDPGLGLRLIYFSYDVKMKEKGDIPEGYSVSREKKERFSLILESASTNQTSMYLCASTRLDSNQPQHFGDGTRLSIL.

This chain links TRBV7-9 with TRBJ1-4; D is unresolved. CDR3 length: 14 residues. Germline V gene data show CDR1 as SEHNR and CDR2 as FQNEAQ (reference sequence). The ends were cut back, 5 bases at V and 4 bases at J, with 11 bases in the middle. CDR3 residues: CASSETEINEKLFF. The CDR3 DNA reads as TGTGCCAGCAGCGAAACAGAAATTAATGAAAAACTGTTTTTT.

The gene calls are TRBV2 and TRBJ1-2; D uncertain. This CDR3 region has 13 residues. Germline CDR1 and CDR2: SNHLY and FYNNEI. V shed 4 bases and J shed 1 base, with 7 bases lying between them. CDR3 loop: CASSGENNYGYTF. In DNA, the CDR3 is TGTGCCAGCAGTGGGGAAAATAACTATGGCTACACCTTC.

This chain joins TRBV27 and TRBJ2-5; the D gene is possibly TRBD1 (5 bases). CDR3 length: 13 amino acids. Per the germline V gene, CDR1 is MNHEY and CDR2 is SMNVEV (reference sequence). Trimming stripped 8 bases from V and 7 bases from J, with 17 bases between. The CDR3 DNA follows: TGTGCCAGCCCCTGTAGGGGCTTCGGGACCCAGTACTTC. Translated, it gives CASPCRGFGTQYF.

The chain joins TRBV11-3 to TRBJ2-1; D gene unclear. Trimming pared 0 bases from V and 8 bases from J, leaving 5 bases between. Looked up from germline, CDR1 is SGHNT and CDR2 is YENEEA. The CDR3 spans 12 residues. The CDR3 sequence: CASSLEGYEQFF. The DNA for the CDR3 is TGTGCCAGCAGCTTAGAGGGATATGAGCAGTTCTTC.

The chain couples TRBV2 to TRBJ1-5; 10 bases line up with TRBD1. CDR1 is SNHLY, CDR2 FYNNEI, per germline. The CDR3 consists of 18 residues. The V and J ends lost 2 bases and 0 bases, in that order; junction bases with no gene match: 7. CDR3 DNA: TGTGCCAGCAGTGAATGGGGACAGGGGAGCTATAGCAATCAGCCCCAGCATTTT. Its protein is CASSEWGQGSYSNQPQHF.

The chain is built from TRBV10-3 and TRBJ2-3, with 12 bases identical to TRBD2. The CDR3 consists of 17 residues. The V and J ends lost 0 bases and 2 bases, in that order; junction bases with no gene match: 3. Looked up from germline, CDR1 is ENHRY and CDR2 is SYGVKD. The CDR3 is CAISESRTSGVTDTQYF. The CDR3 nucleotides read TGTGCCATCAGTGAGTCCCGGACTAGCGGGGTCACAGATACGCAGTATTTT.

Of note for this clone: At one boundary the junction diverges from the germline segment, which might be a read error. The chain combines TRBV7-7 with TRBJ2-5, with D tentatively TRBD2 (6 bases). The length of the CDR3 is 14 residues. Looked up from germline, CDR1 is SSHAT and CDR2 is FNYEAQ (reference sequence). This chain's CDR3 is CASSSRLGGETQYF. DNA of the CDR3: TGTGCTAGCAGCTCCCGGCTGGGGGGAGAGACCCAGTACTTC.

The DNA of the CDR3 is TGTGCCAGCAGCTTAGGGGTGGCACAGGGGGCTTACACCATATATTTT. This sequence encodes CASSLGVAQGAYTIYF. The V and J genes are TRBV11-2 and TRBJ1-3; 9 nucleotides line up with TRBD1. In germline, CDR1 is SGHAT, CDR2 FQNNGV. The CDR3 contains 16 residues. With 1 base clipped from V and 8 bases from J, the junction kept 9 bases outside the gene matches.

V gene TRBV9 combines with J gene TRBJ1-6; D is perhaps TRBD1 (6 bases). CDR1 and CDR2 (germline): SGDLS, YYNGEE. The CDR3 consists of 16 residues. The V end was cut by 0 bases, the J end by 9 bases, with 16 bases between. The CDR3 reads CASSVAPRGGVSPLHF. The DNA for the CDR3 is TGTGCCAGCAGCGTAGCGCCGAGGGGGGGCGTTTCACCCCTCCACTTT.

This chain uses TRBV15 with TRBJ1-3, with D tentatively TRBD1 (5 bases). This CDR3 contains 16 residues. The germline gives CDR1 LNHNV, CDR2 YYDKDF (reference sequence). V lost 0 bases to trimming and J lost 0 bases, with 9 bases between them. CDR3 loop: CATSRDSGVSGNTIYF. The DNA of the CDR3 is TGTGCCACCAGCAGAGATTCGGGGGTCTCTGGAAACACCATATATTTT.

The chain joins TRBV6-6 to TRBJ2-6; TRBD1 agrees at 7 bases. The CDR3 runs 16 residues. V was pared by 6 bases and J by 0 bases, with 5 bases of the junction left unmatched. The germline V gene has CDR1 MNHNY and CDR2 SVGAGI (reference sequence). DNA of the CDR3: TGTGCCAGCAGGACAGCAGGGGGCTCTGGGGCCAACGTCCTGACTTTC. Amino acids: CASRTAGGSGANVLTF.

This chain joins TRBV27 and TRBJ1-6; D is possibly TRBD1 (6 bases). CDR1 and CDR2 (germline): MNHEY, SMNVEV (reference sequence). Trimming removed 3 bases from V and 5 bases from J, with 8 bases in between. The CDR3 contains 14 residues. In nucleotides, the CDR3 is TGTGCCAGCAGTTTCAGGGGAGATAATTCACCCCTCCACTTT. This gives the protein CASSFRGDNSPLHF.

As for this clone: This same CDR3 is encoded by further DNA sequences in the sample. The CDR3 nucleotides are TGTGCCAGTAGTAATCGGGGAACAGATACGCAGTATTTT. Amino acids: CASSNRGTDTQYF. This chain connects TRBV19 to TRBJ2-3; D is possibly TRBD2 (5 bases). V was shortened by 4 bases and J by 3 bases, with 8 bases between the two germline ends. CDR1 is LNHDA and CDR2 is SQIVND in the germline V gene (reference sequence). This CDR3 is built from 13 residues. The full variable domain, completed using reference TRBV19 and TRBJ2-3, is DGGITQSPKYLFRKEGQNVTLSCEQNLNHDAMYWYRQDPGQGLRLIYYSQIVNDFQKGDIAEGYSVSREKKESFPLTVTSAQKNPTAFYLCASSNRGTDTQYFGPGTRLTVL.

The chain is built from TRBV5-1 and TRBJ2-1; D is uncertain. Germline CDR1 and CDR2: SGHRS and YFSETQ. The V and J ends lost 7 bases and 6 bases respectively, with 14 bases between them. CDR3 length: 13 amino acids. The CDR3 DNA reads TGCGCCAGCGCCCAGGCATCTCGCAATGAGCAGTTCTTC. The encoded protein is CASAQASRNEQFF.

J is TRBJ2-7 and V is TRBV11-2; 7 bases fit TRBD2. This CDR3 is built from 15 residues. J gave up 6 bases and V 5 bases, and 13 bases lay outside the gene matches. The germline V gene encodes CDR1 SGHAT and CDR2 FQNNGV. The DNA of the CDR3 is TGTGCCAGCAGCCGACTATTTATTACGGGGGGCGAGCAGTACTTC. Its protein product is CASSRLFITGGEQYF. The complete variable domain, with remaining parts taken from reference TRBV11-2 and TRBJ2-7, reads EAGVAQSPRYKIIEKRQSVAFWCNPISGHATLYWYQQILGQGPKLLIQFQNNGVVDDSQLPKDRFSAERLKGVDSTLKIQPAKLEDSAVYLCASSRLFITGGEQYFGPGTRLTVT.

The count of this clone is one. V gene TRBV25-1 combines with J gene TRBJ2-2; 8 bases are a match to TRBD1. The ends lost 8 bases at V and 0 bases at J; junction bases unmatched: 2. This CDR3 is built from 14 residues. Germline V gene sequence: CDR1 MGHDK, CDR2 SYGVNS. CDR3 sequence: CASGGQANTGELFF. The CDR3 nucleotides read TGTGCCAGCGGGGGACAGGCGAACACCGGGGAGCTGTTTTTT.

This clone was detected only a few times. The chain is built from TRBV5-5 and TRBJ1-1; D is uncertain. Germline CDR1 reads SGHKS; CDR2 reads YYEKEE (reference sequence). The CDR3 is made up of 13 amino acids. Trimming took off 4 bases at V and 1 base at J, with 8 bases between the two ends. The CDR3 bases are TGTGCCAGCAGCATGGGAACGAACACTGAAGCTTTCTTT. Amino acids: CASSMGTNTEAFF. The full variable domain, its missing parts supplied by reference TRBV5-5 and TRBJ1-1, is DAGVTQSPTHLIKTRGQQVTLRCSPISGHKSVSWYQQVLGQGPQFIFQYYEKEERGRGNFPDRFSARQFPNYSSELNVNALLLGDSALYLCASSMGTNTEAFFGQGTRLTVV.

The chain combines TRBV5-4 with TRBJ2-5; D is possibly TRBD1 (6 bases). The germline CDR1 and CDR2 sequences are SGHNT and YYREEE (reference sequence). Trimming took 4 bases from V and 4 from J, leaving 20 bases between them. CDR3 size: 16 residues. Here the CDR3 DNA reads TGTGCCAGCAGCCTGGGGGCGGAATTGAGGAGAGAGACCCAGTACTTC. It translates to CASSLGAELRRETQYF.

V gene TRBV4-1 combines with J gene TRBJ2-7, with D unresolved. The CDR3 consists of 12 residues. In germline, CDR1 is MGHRA, CDR2 YSYEKL. With 1 base removed from V and 7 bases from J, the gap between germline ends came to 8 bases. In nucleotides, the CDR3 is TGCGCCAGCAGCCAAGTCTCGAGGGAGCAGTACTTC. Translation: CASSQVSREQYF.

The chain is built from TRBV5-1 and TRBJ2-7; a possible D gene is TRBD2 (6 bases). Trimming shortened V by 0 bases and J by 3 bases, and 19 bases separated the two germline ends. Germline V gene lookup returns CDR1 SGHRS and CDR2 YFSETQ. The CDR3 is 17 residues long. This chain's CDR3 is CASSLGPPGENDYEQYF. The CDR3 DNA reads as TGCGCCAGCAGCTTGGGCCCCCCGGGGGAGAACGACTACGAGCAGTACTTC.

The gene calls are TRBV5-1 and TRBJ2-5; D uncertain. Germline CDR1 SGHRS, CDR2 YFSETQ. The CDR3 covers 15 residues. V dropped 4 bases and J dropped 4 bases, with 17 bases sitting between them. In nucleotides, the CDR3 is TGCGCCAGCAGCCTCAGCCCGGATTTCCCAGAGACCCAGTACTTC. It codes for CASSLSPDFPETQYF.

The gene calls are TRBV6-6 and TRBJ2-7, with 8 bases aligning to TRBD1. Germline trimming cut 6 bases from V and 3 bases from J; bases unmatched to any gene: 7. This CDR3 has 14 amino acids. The germline CDR1 and CDR2 sequences are MNHNY and SVGAGI (reference sequence). CDR3: CASSPRDRIYEQYF. CDR3 DNA: TGTGCCAGCAGCCCCCGGGACAGGATCTACGAGCAGTACTTC.

The chain recombines TRBV5-4 with TRBJ1-1, with D unresolved. The V gene lost 0 bases and the J gene lost 2 bases, with 14 bases spanning the gap. The CDR3 is 16 amino acids. CDR1 is SGHNT and CDR2 is YYREEE in the germline V gene (reference sequence). The CDR3 protein is CASSLALTSANTEAFF. CDR3 in DNA: TGTGCCAGCAGCTTGGCCCTTACCAGCGCCAACACTGAAGCTTTCTTT. Filled out from reference TRBV5-4 and TRBJ1-1, the complete variable domain reads ETGVTQSPTHLIKTRGQQVTLRCSSQSGHNTVSWYQQALGQGPQFIFQYYREEENGRGNFPPRFSGLQFPNYSSELNVNALELDDSALYLCASSLALTSANTEAFFGQGTRLTVV.

This clone was recorded once. The chain has TRBV7-9 and TRBJ2-2; possibly TRBD2 for D (5 bases). This CDR3 region has 13 residues. Germline CDR1 SEHNR, CDR2 FQNEAQ (reference sequence). Deletions cut 11 bases from V and 0 bases from J, with 10 bases between. The CDR3 loop is CAREGSNTGELFF. The CDR3 nucleotides read TGTGCCCGCGAGGGTTCGAACACCGGGGAGCTGTTTTTT.

The rearrangement uses TRBV28 and TRBJ1-4; 9 nucleotides match TRBD1. Germline values: CDR1 MDHEN, CDR2 SYDVKM. The CDR3 has 14 residues. J lost 8 bases, V lost 6 bases, and 7 bases had no gene match. The chain's CDR3 is CASREQGAGEKLFF. CDR3 DNA sequence: TGTGCCAGCAGGGAACAGGGGGCGGGGGAAAAACTGTTTTTT.

The rearrangement uses TRBV30 and TRBJ2-3, with 7 bases fitting TRBD2. This CDR3 contains 17 residues. Germline CDR1 and CDR2: GTSNPN and SVGIG (reference sequence). V lost 1 base and J lost 4; bases outside the gene matches: 14. In nucleotides, the CDR3 is TGTGCCTGGAGTGACCTTCGGACTAGTGGCTTCCCAGATACGCAGTATTTT. Encoded protein: CAWSDLRTSGFPDTQYF. The complete variable domain, with remaining parts taken from reference TRBV30 and TRBJ2-3, reads SQTIHQWPATLVQPVGSPLSLECTVEGTSNPNLYWYRQAAGRGLQLLFYSVGIGQISSEVPQNLSASRPQDRQFILSSKKLLLSDSGFYLCAWSDLRTSGFPDTQYFGPGTRLTVL.

The chain links TRBV5-4 to TRBJ2-3; D ambiguous. The CDR3 is made up of 13 amino acids. Germline-derived CDR1 and CDR2 are SGHNT and YYREEE (reference sequence). The ends were cut back, 0 bases at V and 4 bases at J, with 6 bases in the middle. DNA for the CDR3: TGTGCCAGCAGCTTGGGGGTTTCAGATACGCAGTATTTT. Amino acid sequence: CASSLGVSDTQYF.